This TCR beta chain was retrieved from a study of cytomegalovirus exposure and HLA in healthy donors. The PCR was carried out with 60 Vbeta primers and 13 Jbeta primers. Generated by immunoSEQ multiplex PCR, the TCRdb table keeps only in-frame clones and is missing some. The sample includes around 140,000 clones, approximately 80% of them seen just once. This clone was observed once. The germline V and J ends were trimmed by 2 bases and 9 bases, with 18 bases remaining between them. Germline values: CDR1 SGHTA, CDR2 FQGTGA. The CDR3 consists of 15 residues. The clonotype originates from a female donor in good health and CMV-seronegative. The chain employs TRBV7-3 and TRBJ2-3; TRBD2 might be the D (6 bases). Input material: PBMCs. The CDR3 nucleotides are TGTGCCAGCAGCTTACACGGACCTAGCGACGTGACGCAGTATTTT. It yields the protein CASSLHGPSDVTQYF.